This T cell receptor beta chain was observed in a study of blood T cells in healthy people across ages. With regard to this clonotype: One end of the junction does not line up with germline, which may come from a read error.

With a J-beta primer mix and a sample-barcoded 5' primer, a second PCR ran about 7 to 12 cycles. TCRdb used MiXCR to reprocess the 5' RACE reads, holding one entry per CDR3 protein. In the table there are about 1.5 million distinct CDR3 sequences, roughly 43% of which are singletons. This CDR3 has 13 residues. Germline values: CDR1 LGHNA, CDR2 YSLEER. Material: blood. The chain is built from TRBV4-3 and TRBJ2-3; D is undetermined. This TCR was recovered from a woman under 30 in good health. CDR3 in DNA: TGCGCCGGCAGCCTCAGCCGCACAGATACGCAGTATTTT. It codes for CAGSLSRTDTQYF.